The 31 T cell receptor beta chains reported below all come from one sample, sequenced in a study of blood T cell repertoires in COVID-19. Assay used: immunoSEQ multiplex PCR; TCRdb lists only in-frame clones, some missing. The sample comprises some 200,000 clones, approximately 86% of which are singletons, and approximately 9.4% rests with the top ten. Specimen: peripheral blood. Source of these receptors: a woman older than 75 with acute or convalescent COVID-19.

This chain joins TRBV27 and TRBJ2-7, with a tentative D call TRBD2 (5 bases). The CDR3 is made up of 13 amino acids. The germline gives CDR1 MNHEY, CDR2 SMNVEV (reference sequence). Trimming took off 0 bases at V and 7 bases at J, with 10 bases between the two ends. Here the CDR3 reads CASSLSGGLEQYF. The CDR3 nucleotides read TGTGCCAGCAGTTTATCAGGAGGTTTGGAGCAGTACTTC.

This rearrangement joins TRBV4-3 to TRBJ2-1; possibly TRBD2 for D (6 bases). This CDR3 comprises 15 residues. CDR1 and CDR2 (germline): LGHNA, YSLEER. Trimming shortened V by 4 bases and J by 3 bases, and 13 bases separated the two germline ends. In DNA form, the CDR3 reads TGCGCCAGCAGCCCTTTTCGGGGGATCTACAATGAGCAGTTCTTC. This encodes CASSPFRGIYNEQFF.

CDR3 loop: CASSYSLGLPFSYEQYF. The DNA of the CDR3 is TGTGCCAGCAGTTACTCCTTGGGCCTGCCCTTCTCCTACGAGCAGTACTTC. The chain recombines TRBV6-2 or TRBV6-3 with TRBJ2-7; D not certain. Trimming cost V 0 bases and J 0 bases, with 15 bases left between them. This CDR3 region has 17 residues. The germline V gene encodes CDR1 MNHEY and CDR2 SVGEGT.

The chain has TRBV5-5 and TRBJ1-1; a weak D match, TRBD1 (6 bases). Trimming removed 3 bases from V and 0 bases from J, with 9 bases in between. Germline V gene data show CDR1 as SGHKS and CDR2 as YYEKEE (reference sequence). The CDR3 consists of 14 residues. The CDR3 DNA sequence: TGTGCCAGCAGCTCTCAGGGGATGAACACTGAAGCTTTCTTT. It yields the protein CASSSQGMNTEAFF.

J is TRBJ1-6 and V is TRBV9; TRBD1 matches 7 bases. With V trimmed by 0 bases and J by 10 bases, 7 bases remained unmatched. CDR1 SGDLS and CDR2 YYNGEE come from the germline V gene. The CDR3 length is 15 residues. CDR3 DNA: TGTGCCAGCAGCGTAGGACGGGACAGCAGATCACCCCTCCACTTT. The encoded protein is CASSVGRDSRSPLHF. Looking up the rest from reference TRBV9 and TRBJ1-6 gives the full variable domain: DSGVTQTPKHLITATGQRVTLRCSPRSGDLSVYWYQQSLDQGLQFLIQYYNGEERAKGNILERFSAQQFPDLHSELNLSSLELGDSALYFCASSVGRDSRSPLHFGNGTRLTVT.

This clone was detected once. The gene calls are TRBV11-1 and TRBJ2-3; 7 nucleotides align to TRBD2. J gave up 2 bases and V 6 bases, and 8 bases lay outside the gene matches. The CDR3 runs 15 residues. Germline-derived CDR1 and CDR2 are SGHAT and FQDESV (reference sequence). The CDR3 here is CASSQKSGNTDTQYF. In nucleotides, the CDR3 is TGTGCCAGCAGTCAAAAAAGCGGGAACACAGATACGCAGTATTTT.

This chain connects TRBV6-5 to TRBJ2-7, with D possibly being TRBD1 (7 bases). The germline CDR1 and CDR2 sequences are MNHEY and SVGAGI. The length of the CDR3 is 13 residues. Between the trimmed V and J ends, which lost 6 bases and 4 bases, there was a span of 13 bases. DNA of the CDR3: TGTGCCAGCAGGAGACAGGGAGGTTACGAGCAGTACTTC. The encoded protein is CASRRQGGYEQYF.

The chain is built from TRBV2 and TRBJ1-5, with 8 bases that match TRBD1. In germline, CDR1 is SNHLY, CDR2 FYNNEI. This CDR3 has 14 amino acids. The V segment lost 8 bases and the J segment 1 base; nucleotides outside the gene matches: 4. This CDR3 reads CASGWDRSNQPQHF. The DNA of the CDR3 is TGTGCCAGCGGGTGGGACAGGAGCAATCAGCCCCAGCATTTT.

The V gene is TRBV12-5, the J gene TRBJ1-1; no reliable D call. The germline V gene encodes CDR1 LGHNT and CDR2 FRNRAP. The CDR3 spans 15 residues. Trimming pared 0 bases from V and 2 bases from J, leaving 10 bases between. CDR3 coding DNA: TGTGCTAGTGGTTTGGTCACGGGTTTTAACACTGAAGCTTTCTTT. The encoded protein is CASGLVTGFNTEAFF. The full variable domain, in which reference TRBV12-5 and TRBJ1-1 provide the parts outside the CDR3, is DARVTQTPRHKVTEMGQEVTMRCQPILGHNTVFWYRQTMMQGLELLAYFRNRAPLDDSGMPKDRFSAEMPDATLATLKIQPSEPRDSAVYFCASGLVTGFNTEAFFGQGTRLTVV.

This chain uses TRBV10-3 with TRBJ2-7; TRBD2 agrees at 13 bases. The V segment lost 10 bases and the J segment 4 bases; nucleotides outside the gene matches: 7. Per the germline V gene, CDR1 is ENHRY and CDR2 is SYGVKD. The CDR3 consists of 14 residues. Here the CDR3 reads CATTGLAGIYEQYF. CDR3 nucleotide sequence: TGTGCCACCACGGGACTAGCGGGAATATACGAGCAGTACTTC.

This clone was recorded only once. V usage is TRBV27 and J usage is TRBJ2-4, with 12 bases identical to TRBD1. The germline V gene encodes CDR1 MNHEY and CDR2 SMNVEV (reference sequence). The V segment lost 1 base and the J segment 10 bases; nucleotides outside the gene matches: 14. The CDR3 loop spans 18 amino acids. CDR3 in DNA: TGTGCCAGCAGTTTATACCCCGGGACAGGGGGCTTGACAGGGATTCAGTACTTC. Translated: CASSLYPGTGGLTGIQYF.

This rearrangement joins TRBV2 to TRBJ1-1; no reliable D call. The V end lost 10 bases, the J end lost 2 bases, and 14 bases lay between the germline ends. The CDR3 runs to 13 residues. CDR1 is SNHLY and CDR2 is FYNNEI in the germline V gene. The chain's CDR3 is CATSWTDNTEAFF. The CDR3 DNA reads TGTGCCACCTCCTGGACTGACAACACTGAAGCTTTCTTT.

This clone was seen just once. The rearrangement joins TRBV9 to TRBJ1-3; D is uncertain. The germline gives CDR1 SGDLS, CDR2 YYNGEE. Trimming removed 0 bases from V and 2 bases from J, with 6 bases in between. The CDR3 loop spans 14 amino acids. As DNA, the CDR3 is TGTGCCAGCAGCGTAGTCGGGGCTGGAAACACCATATATTTT. Translated: CASSVVGAGNTIYF.

The chain combines TRBV2 with TRBJ2-7; maybe TRBD1 (7 bases). This CDR3 has 15 amino acids. Germline values: CDR1 SNHLY, CDR2 FYNNEI. V was pared by 6 bases and J by 2 bases, with 17 bases between. The DNA of the CDR3 is TGTGCCAGCAGGAGAACAGGGGAGGCCACCTACGAGCAGTACTTC. The encoded protein is CASRRTGEATYEQYF.

This chain links TRBV12-5 with TRBJ1-6; D is undetermined. The germline CDR1 and CDR2 sequences are LGHNT and FRNRAP. Trimming took 1 base from V and 9 from J, leaving 10 bases between them. The CDR3 is 14 amino acids. The CDR3 region is CASGLDGIGSPLHF. The CDR3, as DNA: TGTGCTAGTGGTTTGGACGGGATAGGTTCACCCCTCCACTTT.

This clone was observed once. This chain connects TRBV11-2 to TRBJ2-1, with 8 nucleotides matching TRBD2. With V trimmed by 5 bases and J by 10 bases, 16 bases remained unmatched. Per the germline V gene, CDR1 is SGHAT and CDR2 is FQNNGV. This CDR3 region has 16 residues. The CDR3 DNA reads TGTGCCAGCAGCCCGAACCGGGAGGGGAGCCTCGGCGAGCAGTTCTTC. Amino acid sequence: CASSPNREGSLGEQFF.

The chain has TRBV30 and TRBJ2-1, with 10 bases that match TRBD2. V trimming: 0 bases; J trimming: 7 bases; junction bases outside the gene matches: 6. The CDR3 spans 15 residues. Germline CDR1 is GTSNPN and CDR2 is SVGIG (reference sequence). CDR3 sequence reads: CAWSVWLAGANEQFF. The CDR3 DNA reads TGTGCCTGGAGTGTATGGCTAGCGGGAGCGAATGAGCAGTTCTTC.

The chain uses TRBV3-1 (or the pseudogene TRBV3-2) and TRBJ1-2; D unclear. CDR1 is LGHDT, CDR2 YNNKEL, per germline (reference sequence). CDR3 length equals 14 residues. The V end lost 0 bases, the J end lost 2 bases, and 7 bases lay between the germline ends. CDR3 DNA sequence: TGTGCCAGCAGCCAAGACCCAGAAAACTATGGCTACACCTTC. Translation gives CASSQDPENYGYTF.

The chain uses TRBV6-6 and TRBJ1-5, with D uncertain. From germline, CDR1 is MNHNY and CDR2 SVGAGI (reference sequence). The V end was cut by 2 bases, the J end by 3 bases, with 8 bases between. The CDR3 covers 14 residues. This CDR3 is CASSYGRTNQPQHF. CDR3 DNA: TGTGCCAGCAGTTACGGGAGGACCAATCAGCCCCAGCATTTT.

The V call is TRBV19, the J call TRBJ1-2; 7 nucleotides align to TRBD1. The germline CDR1 and CDR2 sequences are LNHDA and SQIVND (reference sequence). The CDR3 loop spans 13 amino acids. The V gene end was trimmed by 9 bases and the J gene end by 4 bases; junction bases not matched to a gene: 8. The CDR3 protein is CASSDRVAYGYTF. The CDR3 DNA follows: TGTGCCAGCAGCGACAGGGTTGCCTATGGCTACACCTTC.

V gene TRBV19 combines with J gene TRBJ2-3; 7 bases map to TRBD1. CDR1 LNHDA and CDR2 SQIVND come from the germline V gene (reference sequence). CDR3 size: 17 residues. The trim removed 0 bases at V and 4 bases at J, leaving 10 bases unmatched. CDR3 sequence reads: CASSIDLGRGRADTQYF. CDR3 coding DNA: TGTGCCAGTAGTATAGATCTCGGAAGGGGGCGAGCAGATACGCAGTATTTT.

The chain couples TRBV19 to TRBJ2-7; D uncertain. The V gene lost 6 bases and the J gene lost 2 bases, with 11 bases spanning the gap. The CDR3 has 13 amino acids. The germline V gene encodes CDR1 LNHDA and CDR2 SQIVND (reference sequence). DNA for the CDR3: TGTGCCAGTAGCCCAGACTGGGCCTACGAGCAGTACTTC. This gives the protein CASSPDWAYEQYF.

V and J are TRBV27 and TRBJ2-1; 12 bases are shared with TRBD2. The ends lost 6 bases at V and 13 bases at J; junction bases unmatched: 7. This CDR3 contains 13 residues. Germline lookup yields CDR1 MNHEY and CDR2 SMNVEV (reference sequence). This chain's CDR3 is CASRPLAGGHQFF. The CDR3 DNA is TGTGCCAGCAGGCCCCTAGCGGGAGGGCATCAGTTCTTC.

This chain links TRBV20-1 with TRBJ1-5; no definite D call. The CDR3 loop spans 12 amino acids. Germline CDR1 DFQATT, CDR2 SNEGSKA (reference sequence). Deletions cut 3 bases from V and 4 bases from J, with 7 bases between. The CDR3 loop reads CSASGRNQPQHF. The CDR3 nucleotides are TGCAGTGCTAGTGGGAGAAATCAGCCCCAGCATTTT.

The V call is TRBV19, the J call TRBJ1-2; possibly TRBD1 for D (5 bases). Germline V gene sequence: CDR1 LNHDA, CDR2 SQIVND (reference sequence). The CDR3 extends over 17 amino acids. V lost 4 bases and J lost 1, with 19 bases in between. The CDR3 DNA follows: TGTGCCAGTAGTAAAAGGCCCCTCGGGGGACTTAACTATGGCTACACCTTC. It translates to CASSKRPLGGLNYGYTF. The entire variable domain, with the rest obtained from reference TRBV19 and TRBJ1-2, is as follows: DGGITQSPKYLFRKEGQNVTLSCEQNLNHDAMYWYRQDPGQGLRLIYYSQIVNDFQKGDIAEGYSVSREKKESFPLTVTSAQKNPTAFYLCASSKRPLGGLNYGYTFGSGTRLTVV.

The genes are TRBV6-5 and TRBJ1-3, with D uncertain. Trimming removed 2 bases from V and 0 bases from J, with 11 bases in between. Germline V lookup: CDR1 MNHEY, CDR2 SVGAGI. The CDR3 loop spans 16 amino acids. CDR3 sequence: CASSYGGTRSGNTIYF. The CDR3 coding sequence is TGTGCCAGCAGTTACGGCGGAACCCGCTCTGGAAACACCATATATTTT.

V and J are TRBV5-1 and TRBJ2-6; 7 bases fit TRBD1. J gave up 2 bases and V 4 bases, and 6 bases lay outside the gene matches. Germline CDR1 SGHRS, CDR2 YFSETQ. CDR3 length equals 16 residues. CDR3 DNA sequence: TGCGCCAGCAGCCCTCGGACAGGCACTGGGGCCAACGTCCTGACTTTC. This sequence encodes CASSPRTGTGANVLTF.

The rearrangement uses TRBV27 and TRBJ1-1; D is undetermined. This CDR3 comprises 13 residues. The V and J ends lost 2 bases and 5 bases respectively, with 9 bases between them. Germline CDR1 is MNHEY and CDR2 is SMNVEV (reference sequence). CDR3 protein: CASSLMRSTEAFF. CDR3 DNA sequence: TGTGCCAGCAGTTTAATGCGGTCGACTGAAGCTTTCTTT.

The chain employs TRBV7-2 and TRBJ1-2, with 10 bases lining up with TRBD1. Germline V gives CDR1 SGHTA, CDR2 FQGNSA. With 5 bases clipped from V and 8 bases from J, the junction kept 8 bases outside the gene matches. This CDR3 is 14 amino acids long. CDR3 in DNA: TGTGCCAGCAGCCCAACGACAGGGGGCAGGGGCTACACCTTC. Residues: CASSPTTGGRGYTF.

V usage is TRBV7-9 and J usage is TRBJ2-1; TRBD2 matches 9 bases. CDR1 is SEHNR and CDR2 is FQNEAQ in the germline V gene (reference sequence). J lost 8 bases, V lost 7 bases, and 12 bases had no gene match. The CDR3 has 15 residues. In DNA form, the CDR3 reads TGTGCCAGCAACTCCCCCAGCGGGAGGCACGATGAGCAGTTCTTC. Translated, it gives CASNSPSGRHDEQFF.

The chain recombines TRBV6-5 with TRBJ1-1; 11 bases align to TRBD1. Unmatched junction bases numbered 6, after V lost 6 bases and J lost 3 bases. This CDR3 has 15 residues. CDR1 and CDR2 from the germline V gene are MNHEY and SVGAGI. CDR3 bases: TGTGCCAGCAGGGGGACAGGGGGAGAGGACACTGAAGCTTTCTTT. Translated: CASRGTGGEDTEAFF.